These 22 T cell receptor beta chains were all obtained from the same sample, sequenced in a study of brain T cells in children with intractable seizures. Using immunoSEQ multiplex PCR, the repertoire was profiled, and TCRdb retains in-frame clones only, with some absent. The table includes 62,000 or so clones, roughly 95% detected once. Material: peripheral blood, obtained at surgery. These receptors were collected from a boy under two years old with focal cortical dysplasia and intractable seizures.

The J gene is TRBJ2-3, the V gene TRBV10-3; 9 bases line up with TRBD2. The CDR3 totals 16 residues. From germline, CDR1 is ENHRY and CDR2 SYGVKD. With 0 bases clipped from V and 5 bases from J, the junction kept 6 bases outside the gene matches. The CDR3 bases are TGTGCCATCAGTGAGTCCGGCGGGGGGGCAATAGATACGCAGTATTTT. Its translation is CAISESGGGAIDTQYF.

J is TRBJ2-7 and V is TRBV7-3, with TRBD2 matching 8 bases. The CDR3 covers 15 residues. V gave up 5 bases and J gave up 0 bases; unmatched junction bases: 6. Looked up from germline, CDR1 is SGHTA and CDR2 is FQGTGA. The CDR3 loop reads CASSISSGPSYEQYF. The CDR3 DNA follows: TGTGCCAGCAGCATTTCTAGCGGGCCCTCCTACGAGCAGTACTTC.

V usage is TRBV9 and J usage is TRBJ2-7, with D perhaps TRBD2 (5 bases). CDR3 length: 14 residues. V lost 0 bases to trimming and J lost 4 bases, with 11 bases between them. Germline CDR1 is SGDLS and CDR2 is YYNGEE. The DNA of the CDR3 is TGTGCCAGCAGCGTAGGAGGGAGTGGGTACGAGCAGTACTTC. This gives the protein CASSVGGSGYEQYF.

This chain uses TRBV18 with TRBJ2-3, with 8 positions matching TRBD2. The CDR3 has 17 amino acids. Germline CDR1 reads KGHSH; CDR2 reads LQKENI. J lost 0 bases, V lost 0 bases, and 5 bases had no gene match. This chain's CDR3 is CASSPPGGRTSTDTQYF. The CDR3, as DNA: TGTGCCAGCTCACCACCCGGCGGGAGGACTAGCACAGATACGCAGTATTTT.

The gene calls are TRBV11-2 and TRBJ1-5, with D tentatively TRBD1 (5 bases). The CDR3 runs 13 residues. Trimming took off 5 bases at V and 7 bases at J, with 12 bases between the two ends. Germline V gene data show CDR1 as SGHAT and CDR2 as FQNNGV. In DNA form, the CDR3 reads TGTGCCAGCAGCATCGAAAGGGGACAGCCCCAGCATTTT. Translating it yields CASSIERGQPQHF. Variable domain in full (rest from reference TRBV11-2 and TRBJ1-5): EAGVAQSPRYKIIEKRQSVAFWCNPISGHATLYWYQQILGQGPKLLIQFQNNGVVDDSQLPKDRFSAERLKGVDSTLKIQPAKLEDSAVYLCASSIERGQPQHFGDGTRLSIL.

The chain uses TRBV5-6 and TRBJ1-5; D call uncertain. The CDR3 is made up of 15 amino acids. The V gene's germline CDR1 is SGHDT and CDR2 YYEEEE. V was cut by 0 bases and J by 1 base, with 8 bases left in between. The CDR3 loop is CASSLVEDSNQPQHF. Written as DNA, the CDR3 is TGTGCCAGCAGCTTGGTTGAGGACAGCAATCAGCCCCAGCATTTT.

This chain joins TRBV4-2 and TRBJ2-3; 7 nucleotides agree with TRBD2. V was clipped by 1 base and J by 3 bases; unmatched bases: 1. This CDR3 comprises 14 residues. CDR1 and CDR2 from the germline V gene are LGHNA and YNFKEQ. CDR3 protein: CASSQGTRTDTQYF. CDR3 bases: TGTGCCAGCAGCCAAGGGACTAGGACAGATACGCAGTATTTT.

The rearrangement joins TRBV19 to TRBJ1-1; 8 bases are a match to TRBD1. Trimming at V came to 7 bases and at J to 5 bases, leaving 15 bases not matched to a gene. This CDR3 region has 16 residues. CDR1 LNHDA and CDR2 SQIVND come from the germline V gene (reference sequence). The DNA for the CDR3 is TGTGCCAGTACGCCCGGGCAGGGGGCGCCGAGTACTGAAGCTTTCTTT. Translating it yields CASTPGQGAPSTEAFF.

The V call is TRBV18, the J call TRBJ2-7; 13 nucleotides match TRBD2. V lost 3 bases, J lost 2 bases, and 4 bases stayed unmatched. This CDR3 is 16 amino acids long. Germline loops: CDR1 KGHSH, CDR2 LQKENI. The CDR3, as DNA: TGTGCCAGCTCACCTTCACTAGCGGGGGGGACCTACGAGCAGTACTTC. Amino acids: CASSPSLAGGTYEQYF. Drawing the rest from reference TRBV18 and TRBJ2-7, the complete variable domain is NAGVMQNPRHLVRRRGQEARLRCSPMKGHSHVYWYRQLPEEGLKFMVYLQKENIIDESGMPKERFSAEFPKEGPSILRIQQVVRGDSAAYFCASSPSLAGGTYEQYFGPGTRLTVT.

The chain has TRBV3-1 (or the pseudogene TRBV3-2) and TRBJ2-7, with D unclear. This CDR3 has 12 amino acids. The germline gives CDR1 LGHDT, CDR2 YNNKEL (reference sequence). Trimming took off 3 bases at V and 2 bases at J, with 5 bases between the two ends. The CDR3 nucleotides read TGTGCCAGCAGCCACTTTGCCTACGAGCAGTACTTC. Translating gives CASSHFAYEQYF.

The rearrangement uses TRBV20-1 and TRBJ1-1; 8 bases align to TRBD1. Germline CDR1 is DFQATT and CDR2 is SNEGSKA (reference sequence). The junction had 5 bases not matched to a gene; V was cut back by 3 bases and J by 5 bases. The CDR3 totals 13 residues. Written as DNA, the CDR3 is TGCAGTGCTAGTTGGACAGGGAAGACTGAAGCTTTCTTT. Translated: CSASWTGKTEAFF.

The CDR3 DNA follows: TGTGCCAGCAGCCAAGGGGGCGCTCCCAATTCACCCCTCCACTTT. Translating gives CASSQGGAPNSPLHF. The chain is built from TRBV3-1 (or the pseudogene TRBV3-2) and TRBJ1-6, with D perhaps TRBD1 (5 bases). The CDR3 is 15 amino acids. V lost 1 base and J 7 bases, leaving 11 bases between the germline ends. Per germline, CDR1 LGHDT and CDR2 YNNKEL (reference sequence).

J is TRBJ1-1 and V is TRBV5-1; D may be TRBD1 (6 bases). The germline gives CDR1 SGHRS, CDR2 YFSETQ. V dropped 5 bases and J dropped 1 base, with 12 bases sitting between them. This CDR3 has 14 residues. The CDR3 nucleotides read TGCGCCAGCAGAACCGGGACAAAGAACACTGAAGCTTTCTTT. Amino acid sequence: CASRTGTKNTEAFF.

V usage is TRBV4-1 and J usage is TRBJ2-1; TRBD2 aligns across 7 bases. The germline gives CDR1 MGHRA, CDR2 YSYEKL. This CDR3 contains 19 residues. The V and J ends lost 1 base and 0 bases, in that order; junction bases with no gene match: 12. CDR3 region: CASSQVEALADHSYNEQFF. The CDR3 DNA sequence: TGCGCCAGCAGCCAAGTAGAGGCGCTAGCGGACCACTCCTACAATGAGCAGTTCTTC.

V gene TRBV28 combines with J gene TRBJ2-7; D not resolved. Germline V CDR1 and CDR2: MDHEN, SYDVKM. V was pared by 3 bases and J by 3 bases, with 9 bases between. The CDR3 consists of 13 residues. The CDR3 is CASSFQPSYEQYF. CDR3 in DNA: TGTGCCAGCAGTTTTCAACCGAGCTACGAGCAGTACTTC.

This clone was seen only once. This chain joins TRBV10-3 and TRBJ1-3, with D maybe TRBD1 (6 bases). V shed 10 bases and J shed 2 bases, with 18 bases lying between them. The CDR3 spans 15 residues. Germline CDR1 reads ENHRY; CDR2 reads SYGVKD. The CDR3 region is CATRSTGPPGNTIYF. The CDR3 DNA follows: TGTGCCACCCGTTCGACAGGCCCTCCTGGAAACACCATATATTTT.

For the CDR3, the DNA is TGTGCCAGCAGCTCCTTAGGGGGGAGCGGCGAGACCCAGTACTTC. This sequence encodes CASSSLGGSGETQYF. V usage is TRBV6-5 and J usage is TRBJ2-5; perhaps D is TRBD1 or TRBD2 (6 bases each). Germline values: CDR1 MNHEY, CDR2 SVGAGI. Trimming took off 6 bases at V and 5 bases at J, with 19 bases between the two ends. CDR3 size: 15 residues.

The chain recombines TRBV9 with TRBJ2-7, with 11 bases lining up with TRBD2. This CDR3 contains 18 residues. The germline gives CDR1 SGDLS, CDR2 YYNGEE. V gave up 0 bases and J gave up 4 bases; unmatched junction bases: 12. DNA of the CDR3: TGTGCCAGCAGCGTAGGGCCGTCTGCGGCTAGCGGGAGGTACGAGCAGTACTTC. Its translation is CASSVGPSAASGRYEQYF.

The chain uses TRBV21-1 and TRBJ2-4; TRBD2, the table's D call, was not compared with the DNA. TRBV21-1 is a pseudogene locus. The CDR3 contains 16 residues. CDR3 coding DNA: TGTGCCAGCAGCGCCACTCTAGCGGGGACAATTAACATTCAGTACTTC. This translates into CASSATLAGTINIQYF.

The gene calls are TRBV12-3 or TRBV12-4 and TRBJ2-1; D remains ambiguous. The CDR3 contains 12 residues. Between the trimmed V and J ends, which lost 4 bases and 6 bases, there was a span of 7 bases. DNA for the CDR3: TGTGCCAGCAGTTCAGGCCTCAATGAGCAGTTCTTC. Protein product: CASSSGLNEQFF.

This chain links TRBV16 with TRBJ1-5, with no clear D. The germline V gene has CDR1 KGHSY and CDR2 FQNENV. V was pared by 8 bases and J by 0 bases, with 20 bases between. The length of the CDR3 is 17 residues. CDR3: CASALLMGRSSNQPQHF. In DNA, the CDR3 is TGTGCCAGCGCATTATTGATGGGCAGGTCTAGCAATCAGCCCCAGCATTTT.

There are a few counts of this clone. Germline and junction disagree at one end, which may indicate a read error. V and J are TRBV28 and TRBJ1-6; D is ambiguous. This CDR3 spans 14 amino acids. Germline V lookup: CDR1 MDHEN, CDR2 SYDVKM. The CDR3 is CASSLWEEGSPLHF. DNA for the CDR3: TGTGCCAGCAGTCTATGGGAGGAGGGTTCACCCCTCCACTTT.